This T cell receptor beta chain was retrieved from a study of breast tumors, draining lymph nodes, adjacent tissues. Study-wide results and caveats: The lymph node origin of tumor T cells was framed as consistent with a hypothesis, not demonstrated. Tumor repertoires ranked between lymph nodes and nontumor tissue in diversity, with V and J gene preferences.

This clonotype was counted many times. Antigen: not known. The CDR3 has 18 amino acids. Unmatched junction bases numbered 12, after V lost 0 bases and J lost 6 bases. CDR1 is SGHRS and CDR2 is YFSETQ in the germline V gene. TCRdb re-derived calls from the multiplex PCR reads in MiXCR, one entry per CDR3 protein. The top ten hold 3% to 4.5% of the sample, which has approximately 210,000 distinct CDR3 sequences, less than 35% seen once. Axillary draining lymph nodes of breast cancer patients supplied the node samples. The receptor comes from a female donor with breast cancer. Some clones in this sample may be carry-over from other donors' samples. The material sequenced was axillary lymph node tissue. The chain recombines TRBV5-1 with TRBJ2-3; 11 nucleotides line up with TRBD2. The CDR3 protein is CASSLAIQLAGVLDTQYF. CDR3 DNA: TGCGCCAGCAGCTTGGCCATCCAACTAGCGGGAGTCTTGGATACGCAGTATTTT.